The rows below give T cell receptor beta chains drawn from one sample of a study of blood T cell repertoires in COVID-19. Profiling relied on immunoSEQ multiplex PCR, and the TCRdb table lists in-frame clones only, not all of them. The repertoire holds 200,000 to 250,000 clones, with approximately 88% as singletons. Material for sequencing was PBMCs or T cells enriched from blood (not recorded which). The source of these receptors is a man younger than 30 with acute COVID-19. Both conserved end residues are part of each CDR3.

v_gene | CDR3aa
TRBV5-4 | CASSLGGNRELFF
TRBV4-3 | CASSQEPSSSGNTIYF
TRBV7-9 | CASSSDGGANEKLFF
TRBV29-1 | CSVPWGPVEQFF
TRBV7-6 | CASSLVPTGAYNEQFF
TRBV4-3 | CASSQEPAGGRTDTQYF
TRBV29-1 | CSVGGGAAYEQYF
TRBV7-8 | CASSTPGGGNEQFF
TRBV6-5 | CASSQQVSNTEAFF
TRBV27 | CASSPTPPGTRRSHEQFF
TRBV29-1 | CSGKGGRGYTF
TRBV7-9 | CASSLPGLGIENTEAFF
TRBV7-9 | CASSRDRVNNSPLHF
TRBV2 | CASSELAGMNTEAFF
TRBV7-9 | CASSTRTGENTGELFF
TRBV5-6 | CASSLVQGNSPLHF
TRBV5-1 | CASSLGGRETQYF
TRBV28 | CASSFGSVTHEQFF
TRBV28 | CASSFVSNYGYTF
TRBV29-1 | CSVDLSGRPTQNEQFF
TRBV4-3 | CASSQRSTGGVSYNEQFF
TRBV11-1 | CASSLSRGGIFNEQYF
TRBV14 | CASSITSGSRQYF
TRBV5-6 | CASSLDGQRDGTGELFF
TRBV30 | CAWREGLAGLQETQYF
TRBV4-2 | CASSQDRWEGQDEQFF
TRBV28 | CASSLISLSGVQPQHF
TRBV19 | CASGPPTGELFF
TRBV28 | CASSSLGLAGGFGNEQFF
TRBV7-2 | CASSLVDRTYEQYF
TRBV11-1 | CASSLDRGDEQYF